The 7 T cell receptor beta chains listed next were all sequenced from one sample in a study of beta chain features in type 1 diabetes. TCRB transcripts that were expressed got sequenced, as all of the isolated RNA had been reverse transcribed. The method was immunoSEQ multiplex PCR; TCRdb's version includes in-frame clones alone and lacks a portion of them. Here the sample spans roughly 310,000 clones, approximately 10% being singletons. The source material was naive CD4+ T cells from blood. All receptors derive from a woman in her 30s in good health.

This rearrangement joins TRBV7-2 to TRBJ2-7, with 11 bases lining up with TRBD2. This CDR3 region has 15 residues. Germline trimming cut 5 bases from V and 4 bases from J; bases unmatched to any gene: 7. CDR1 is SGHTA, CDR2 FQGNSA, per germline. CDR3 nucleotide sequence: TGTGCCAGCAGCCCAACATCTAGCGGGAGGTACGAGCAGTACTTC. Its protein product is CASSPTSSGRYEQYF.

This clone showed up just a few times. The rearrangement uses TRBV5-1 and TRBJ2-7; 10 positions match TRBD2. V lost 3 bases to trimming and J lost 3 bases; unmatched junction nucleotides: 9. CDR3 length: 16 amino acids. Germline V gene data show CDR1 as SGHRS and CDR2 as YFSETQ. The CDR3 sequence: CASSYTLAGVVYEQYF. For the CDR3, the DNA is TGCGCCAGCAGCTATACTCTAGCGGGAGTTGTCTACGAGCAGTACTTC.

This clone was recorded a few times. This chain joins TRBV15 and TRBJ2-5; D is uncertain. The CDR3 is made up of 13 amino acids. V lost 1 base and J 4 bases, leaving 7 bases between the germline ends. Germline CDR1 reads LNHNV; CDR2 reads YYDKDF (reference sequence). CDR3 residues: CATSRALPETQYF. CDR3 DNA sequence: TGTGCCACCAGCAGAGCCCTCCCAGAGACCCAGTACTTC. Full variable domain (missing parts from reference TRBV15 and TRBJ2-5): DAMVIQNPRYQVTQFGKPVTLSCSQTLNHNVMYWYQQKSSQAPKLLFHYYDKDFNNEADTPDNFQSRRPNTSFCFLDIRSPGLGDTAMYLCATSRALPETQYFGPGTRLLVL.

This clone was detected only a few times. The V and J genes are TRBV7-6 and TRBJ1-1; no clear D gene. The germline V and J ends were trimmed by 1 base and 4 bases, with 13 bases remaining between them. CDR3 length equals 15 residues. CDR1 is SGHVS and CDR2 is FNYEAQ in the germline V gene. The CDR3 nucleotides read TGTGCCAGCAGCTTAGTAACTACGGGGAGCACTGAAGCTTTCTTT. Protein sequence: CASSLVTTGSTEAFF. The full variable domain, completed using reference TRBV7-6 and TRBJ1-1, is GAGVSQSPRYKVTKRGQDVALRCDPISGHVSLYWYRQALGQGPEFLTYFNYEAQQDKSGLPNDRFSAERPEGSISTLTIQRTEQRDSAMYRCASSLVTTGSTEAFFGQGTRLTVV.

This clone occurred a few times. The chain carries TRBV11-2 and TRBJ1-1; TRBD1 aligns across 9 bases. The trim removed 1 base at V and 7 bases at J, leaving 10 bases unmatched. Germline values: CDR1 SGHAT, CDR2 FQNNGV. There are 16 residues in the CDR3. CDR3 coding DNA: TGTGCCAGCAGCTTAGTGCCGCGGGACAGGGATGGTGAAGCTTTCTTT. Protein product: CASSLVPRDRDGEAFF.

This chain joins TRBV28 and TRBJ2-1; possibly TRBD2 for D (5 bases). V was cut by 6 bases and J by 0 bases, with 12 bases left in between. From germline, CDR1 is MDHEN and CDR2 SYDVKM. CDR3 length: 15 residues. This CDR3 reads CASRYRGSSYNEQFF. The CDR3 nucleotides are TGTGCCAGCAGATACCGAGGGAGCTCCTACAATGAGCAGTTCTTC.

Only a few counts were recorded for this clone. This chain links TRBV14 with TRBJ2-2, with 10 positions matching TRBD2. The length of the CDR3 is 17 residues. CDR1 SGHDN and CDR2 FVKESK come from the germline V gene. With 4 bases clipped from V and 3 bases from J, the junction kept 8 bases outside the gene matches. The CDR3 spells CASSRHQLAGYTGELFF. The CDR3 DNA reads TGTGCCAGCAGCCGCCACCAACTAGCGGGATACACCGGGGAGCTGTTTTTT.